This section outlines one T cell receptor beta chain sequence together with its context. Its antigen is not identified. Mismatch with germline at one junction end may stem from a read error. CDR3 length equals 15 residues. Germline-derived CDR1 and CDR2 are DFQATT and SNEGSKA (reference sequence). The data derive from a study of regulatory T cells in long-lasting Graves disease. Study overall: Graves' cases, newly diagnosed, had used antithyroid drugs under 3 months.

Relying on iRepertoire HTBI primers and Arm-PCR of CDR3 regions, the team built TCR beta libraries. Per the original data handling: Across all samples, roughly 60 TRBV segments and 15 or so TRBJ segments were identified. TCRdb called the multiplex PCR reads again in MiXCR, with one record for every CDR3 protein. Here the V and J calls rest on TCRdb's processing, not on the authors' analysis. The sample has more than 300,000 distinct CDR3 sequences, 15% to 18% seen once; the top ten hold 20% to 25%. This sample's time point: newly diagnosed GD, antithyroid drugs for less than 3 months. The authors made the TCR library using RNA they extracted from PBMCs. Under American Thyroid Association guidelines, Graves' disease was diagnosed. Whole-study findings and limits: Persistent disease was associated with favored TRBV28 usage and with favored use of TRBJ1-2 and TRBJ2-5.

This receptor was identified in a female donor with Graves disease. This chain connects TRBV20-1 to TRBJ2-5, with 12 bases that match TRBD1. Sequencing used peripheral blood mononuclear cells (PBMCs), obtained at new diagnosis, from a patient treated with antithyroid drugs. CDR3 nucleotide sequence: TGCGGTGCCCGGGGAGGGACAGGGGGCCCGGAGACCCAGTACTTC. This gives the protein CGARGGTGGPETQYF.